This TCR beta chain was identified in a study of T-cell memory formation after mild COVID-19 (dated by TCRdb to about 2021). In the study overall: Most TCR sequence clusters were specific to one of the two donors. The cohort comprised two young, previously healthy adult volunteers, one female and one male. In a couple of donors, T-cell clones that expanded and contracted after mild COVID-19 were tracked by sequencing TCRalpha and TCRbeta repertoires over time.

Spanning cysteine to phenylalanine, the CDR3 consists of 11 amino acids. CDR3 DNA only is kept here, 33 bases in frame from base 1. The germline V gene (reference sequence) yields SEHNR for CDR1 and FQNEAQ for CDR2. V drops 5 bases and J drops 10 bases, leaving 9 bases in between. The instrument was an Illumina NovaSeq 6000. TCRalpha and TCRbeta cDNA libraries were built by 5'RACE with constant-segment primers, adding sample barcodes and unique molecular identifiers. RNA was extracted from every sample with Trizol reagent. The libraries were amplified in two PCR steps, and the second step added a second sample barcode and Illumina TruSeq adapters. The libraries were sequenced on an Illumina NovaSeq using 2 x 150 bp paired-end reads. The authors' analysis ran thus. Demultiplexing of reads and collapsing into UMI-guided consensus sequences were performed with migec v1.2.7. Using mixcr v2.1.11, the UMI consensuses were aligned to TRA and TRB V and J templates and assembled into clonotypes. Expanded or contracted clonotypes were those called significant by both edgeR and NoisET, with noise models trained on biological replicates. For edgeR calls, a false discovery rate-adjusted p below 0.01 and a log2 fold-change threshold of 1 were applied. As an exploratory analysis of dynamics, max-normalized trajectories of the 1000 most abundant clonotypes were examined by PCA with hierarchical clustering. Separately sequenced CD4+ and CD8+ repertoires were used to assign a CD4 or CD8 phenotype to each responding clone. TCRdb itself trimmed the public reads at Q25 with fastp, ran MiXCR and retained productive beta chains. Rows matching on CDR3 protein sequence are summarized as one entry with the most common DNA and genes. These V and J calls rely on TCRdb rather than the paper's analysis. This sample is represented by approximately 89,000 distinct CDR3 sequences; 9.5% to 15% of them were singletons. The ten largest clones add up to around 41% of the sample.

PBMCs were isolated by Ficoll-Paque density gradient centrifugation. Results and caveats for the whole study, not just this receptor: Contracting CD4+ clones appeared mostly in the CM and EM memory subsets, whereas CD8+ clones were enriched in EMRA. Clones contracting from day 15 to 85 had balanced CD4/CD8 phenotypes, while a second wave expanding from day 15 to 37 was biased towards CD4+. Only a couple of mild cases were covered in the study, and larger cohorts including severe cases with pre-infection samples were considered necessary. SARS-CoV-2 specificity of the second-wave clones peaking on day 37 was not confirmed. Some responding clones were detected in pre-infection memory, which suggested that pre-existing cross-reactive memory T cells had joined the SARS-CoV-2 response.

As regards this clonotype: Its antigen is currently not known. No quality values exist for individual bases; no much larger clone is one base distant.

The receptor was isolated from a man aged 18 to 30 who had mild COVID-19 (a few samples of this study predate the infection). The sample titles of this study are shuffled in the database, so cell type and time point are left out; the donor was told from shared clones. The chain links TRBV7-9 with TRBJ2-1; the D gene assignment is ambiguous. Sequencing was carried out using PBMCs or a T cell subset sorted from them (not recorded which). The DNA is TGTGCCAGCAGCCTAGTAAGGGAGCAGTTCTTC. Its coded protein is CASSLVREQFF.